The clone carrying this T cell receptor beta chain was seen more than once but under ten times. TCRdb fed the reads into MiXCR, producing one record per CDR3 protein. Of 270,000 or so distinct CDR3 sequences in the sample, around 15% were seen once. This entry comes from a study of T cell repertoires in cytomegalovirus infection. Trimming at V came to 2 bases and at J to 4 bases, leaving 4 bases not matched to a gene. This CDR3 contains 15 residues. The chain combines TRBV12-3 or TRBV12-4 with TRBJ2-2; TRBD1 agrees at 7 bases. This clonotype was sampled from a human donor in good health (CMV status not recorded). Some clones in this sample may be carry-over from other donors' samples. The sample consisted of CD8+ T cells from PBMCs. The CDR3 DNA reads TGTGCCAGCAGTTTACGGGCAGGGGGCACCGGGGAGCTGTTTTTT. Its translation: CASSLRAGGTGELFF.